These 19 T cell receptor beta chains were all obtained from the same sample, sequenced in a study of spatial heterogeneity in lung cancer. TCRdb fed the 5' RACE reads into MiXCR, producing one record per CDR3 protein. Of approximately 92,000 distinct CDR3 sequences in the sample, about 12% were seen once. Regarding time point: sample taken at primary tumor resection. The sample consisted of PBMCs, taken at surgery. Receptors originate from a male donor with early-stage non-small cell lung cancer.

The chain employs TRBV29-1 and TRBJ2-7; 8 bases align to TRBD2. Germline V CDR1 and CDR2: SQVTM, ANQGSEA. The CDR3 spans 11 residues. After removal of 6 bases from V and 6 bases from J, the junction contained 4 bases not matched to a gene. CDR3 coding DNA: TGCAGCGTACGGGGGGGCGGCGAGCAGTACTTC. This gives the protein CSVRGGGEQYF.

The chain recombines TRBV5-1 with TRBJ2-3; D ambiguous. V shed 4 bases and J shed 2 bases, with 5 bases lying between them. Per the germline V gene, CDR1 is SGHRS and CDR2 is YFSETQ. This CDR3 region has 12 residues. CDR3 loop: CASSETTDTQYF. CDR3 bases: TGCGCCAGCAGCGAGACCACAGATACGCAGTATTTT.

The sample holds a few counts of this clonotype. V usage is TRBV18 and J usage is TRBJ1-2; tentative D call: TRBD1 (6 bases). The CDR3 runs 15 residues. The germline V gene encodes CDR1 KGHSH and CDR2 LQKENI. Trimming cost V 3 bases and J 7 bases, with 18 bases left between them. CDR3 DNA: TGTGCCAGCTCACCCCGGGCAGCACAGGGTAGTGGCTACACCTTC. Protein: CASSPRAAQGSGYTF.

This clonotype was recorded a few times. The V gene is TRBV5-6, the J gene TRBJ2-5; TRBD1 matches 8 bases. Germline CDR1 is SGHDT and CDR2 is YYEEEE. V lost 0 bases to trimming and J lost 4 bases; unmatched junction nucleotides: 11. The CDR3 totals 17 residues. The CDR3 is CASSLDPRQGFRETQYF. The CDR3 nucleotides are TGTGCCAGCAGCTTGGATCCGCGACAGGGGTTCAGAGAGACCCAGTACTTC.

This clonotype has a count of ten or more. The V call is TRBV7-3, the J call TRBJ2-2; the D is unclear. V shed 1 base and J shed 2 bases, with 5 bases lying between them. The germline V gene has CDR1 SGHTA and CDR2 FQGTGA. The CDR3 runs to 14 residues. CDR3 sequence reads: CASSLRGNTGELFF. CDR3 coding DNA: TGTGCCAGCAGCTTAAGGGGTAACACCGGGGAGCTGTTTTTT.

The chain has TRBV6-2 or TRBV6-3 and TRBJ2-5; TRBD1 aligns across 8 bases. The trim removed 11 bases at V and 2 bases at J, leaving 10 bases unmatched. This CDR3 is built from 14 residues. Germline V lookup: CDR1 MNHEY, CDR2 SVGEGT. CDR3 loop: CAGNRGAGQETQYF. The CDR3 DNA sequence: TGTGCCGGCAACAGGGGGGCTGGACAAGAGACCCAGTACTTC.

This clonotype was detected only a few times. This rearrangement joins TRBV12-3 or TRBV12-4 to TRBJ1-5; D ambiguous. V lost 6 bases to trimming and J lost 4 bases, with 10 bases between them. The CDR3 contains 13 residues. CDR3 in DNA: TGTGCCAGCAGCCCTGGGTGGAATCAGCCCCAGCATTTT. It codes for CASSPGWNQPQHF.

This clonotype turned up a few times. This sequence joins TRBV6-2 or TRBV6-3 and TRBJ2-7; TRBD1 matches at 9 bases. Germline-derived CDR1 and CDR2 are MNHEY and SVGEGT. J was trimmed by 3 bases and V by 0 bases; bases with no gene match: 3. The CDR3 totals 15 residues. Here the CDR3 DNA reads TGTGCCAGCAGTTACTCCGGGACAGGGTTCTACGAGCAGTACTTC. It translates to CASSYSGTGFYEQYF.

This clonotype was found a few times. Here the CDR3 DNA reads TGTGCCAGCAGCTATATCGGGCCCTCTGGAAACACCATATATTTT. Translating gives CASSYIGPSGNTIYF. The chain joins TRBV5-6 to TRBJ1-3; D ambiguous. V lost 3 bases to trimming and J lost 0 bases, with 10 bases between them. This CDR3 contains 15 residues. Germline V gene sequence: CDR1 SGHDT, CDR2 YYEEEE.

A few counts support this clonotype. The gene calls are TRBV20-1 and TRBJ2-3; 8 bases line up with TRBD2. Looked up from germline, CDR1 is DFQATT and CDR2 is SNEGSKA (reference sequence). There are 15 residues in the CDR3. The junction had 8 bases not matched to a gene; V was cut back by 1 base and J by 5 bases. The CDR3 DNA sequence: TGCAGTGCTAGAGCCCCGGGACTAGGGGTAGATACGCAGTATTTT. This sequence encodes CSARAPGLGVDTQYF.

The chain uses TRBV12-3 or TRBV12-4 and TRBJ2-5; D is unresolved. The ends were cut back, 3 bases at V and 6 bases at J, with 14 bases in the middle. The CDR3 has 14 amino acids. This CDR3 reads CASSFDRSEQTQYF. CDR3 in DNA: TGTGCCAGCAGTTTCGACCGCTCAGAGCAGACCCAGTACTTC.

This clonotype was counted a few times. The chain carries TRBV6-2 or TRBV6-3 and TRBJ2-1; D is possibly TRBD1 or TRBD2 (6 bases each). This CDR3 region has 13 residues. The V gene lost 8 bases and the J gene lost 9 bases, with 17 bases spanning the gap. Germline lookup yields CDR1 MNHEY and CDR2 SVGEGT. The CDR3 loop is CASLWPGGVEQFF. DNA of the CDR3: TGTGCCAGCCTTTGGCCCGGGGGCGTTGAGCAGTTCTTC.

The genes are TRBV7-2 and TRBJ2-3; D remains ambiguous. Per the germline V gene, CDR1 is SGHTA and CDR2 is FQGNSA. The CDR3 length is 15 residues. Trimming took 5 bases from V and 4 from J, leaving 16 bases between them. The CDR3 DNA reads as TGTGCCAGCAGCCTTCATTCAGCGAGAGCAGATACGCAGTATTTT. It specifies CASSLHSARADTQYF.

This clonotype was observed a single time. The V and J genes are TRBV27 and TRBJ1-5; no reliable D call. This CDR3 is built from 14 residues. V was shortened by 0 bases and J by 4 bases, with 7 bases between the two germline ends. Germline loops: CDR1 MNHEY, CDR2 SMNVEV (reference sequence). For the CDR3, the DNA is TGTGCCAGCAGTTTATCAGCTATTAATCAGCCCCAGCATTTT. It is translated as CASSLSAINQPQHF.

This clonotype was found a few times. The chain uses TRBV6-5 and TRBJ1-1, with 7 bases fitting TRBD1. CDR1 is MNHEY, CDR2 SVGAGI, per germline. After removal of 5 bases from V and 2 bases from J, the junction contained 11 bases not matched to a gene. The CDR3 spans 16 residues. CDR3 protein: CASSARQGRLNTEAFF. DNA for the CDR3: TGTGCCAGCAGTGCGAGACAGGGCCGGCTAAACACTGAAGCTTTCTTT.

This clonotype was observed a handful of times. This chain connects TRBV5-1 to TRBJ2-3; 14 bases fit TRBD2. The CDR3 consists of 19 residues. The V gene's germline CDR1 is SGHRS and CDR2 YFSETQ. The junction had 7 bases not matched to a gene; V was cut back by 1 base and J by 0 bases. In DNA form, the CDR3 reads TGCGCCAGCAGCTTGCAGGGACTAGCGGGGGCCACTAGCACAGATACGCAGTATTTT. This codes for CASSLQGLAGATSTDTQYF.

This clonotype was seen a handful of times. CDR3 sequence (DNA): TGCAGTGCTAGAGATCCGGGGGGATGGAACACTGAAGCTTTCTTT. The encoded protein is CSARDPGGWNTEAFF. The chain joins TRBV20-1 to TRBJ1-1, with D tentatively TRBD1 (5 bases). The V and J ends lost 0 bases and 1 base respectively, with 12 bases between them. The V gene's germline CDR1 is DFQATT and CDR2 SNEGSKA (reference sequence). CDR3 size: 15 residues.

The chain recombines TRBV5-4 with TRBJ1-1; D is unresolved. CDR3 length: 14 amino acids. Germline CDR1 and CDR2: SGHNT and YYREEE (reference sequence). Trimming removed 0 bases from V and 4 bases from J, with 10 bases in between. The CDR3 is CASSLEQITTEAFF. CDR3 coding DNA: TGTGCCAGCAGCTTGGAACAAATAACCACTGAAGCTTTCTTT.

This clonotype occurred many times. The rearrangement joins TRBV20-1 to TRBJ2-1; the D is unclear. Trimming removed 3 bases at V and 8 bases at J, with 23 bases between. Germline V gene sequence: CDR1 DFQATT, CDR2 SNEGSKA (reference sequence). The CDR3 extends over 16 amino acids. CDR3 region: CSASRAVSYLGHEQFF. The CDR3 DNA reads TGCAGTGCTAGTCGGGCAGTGTCCTACCTCGGGCATGAGCAGTTCTTC.